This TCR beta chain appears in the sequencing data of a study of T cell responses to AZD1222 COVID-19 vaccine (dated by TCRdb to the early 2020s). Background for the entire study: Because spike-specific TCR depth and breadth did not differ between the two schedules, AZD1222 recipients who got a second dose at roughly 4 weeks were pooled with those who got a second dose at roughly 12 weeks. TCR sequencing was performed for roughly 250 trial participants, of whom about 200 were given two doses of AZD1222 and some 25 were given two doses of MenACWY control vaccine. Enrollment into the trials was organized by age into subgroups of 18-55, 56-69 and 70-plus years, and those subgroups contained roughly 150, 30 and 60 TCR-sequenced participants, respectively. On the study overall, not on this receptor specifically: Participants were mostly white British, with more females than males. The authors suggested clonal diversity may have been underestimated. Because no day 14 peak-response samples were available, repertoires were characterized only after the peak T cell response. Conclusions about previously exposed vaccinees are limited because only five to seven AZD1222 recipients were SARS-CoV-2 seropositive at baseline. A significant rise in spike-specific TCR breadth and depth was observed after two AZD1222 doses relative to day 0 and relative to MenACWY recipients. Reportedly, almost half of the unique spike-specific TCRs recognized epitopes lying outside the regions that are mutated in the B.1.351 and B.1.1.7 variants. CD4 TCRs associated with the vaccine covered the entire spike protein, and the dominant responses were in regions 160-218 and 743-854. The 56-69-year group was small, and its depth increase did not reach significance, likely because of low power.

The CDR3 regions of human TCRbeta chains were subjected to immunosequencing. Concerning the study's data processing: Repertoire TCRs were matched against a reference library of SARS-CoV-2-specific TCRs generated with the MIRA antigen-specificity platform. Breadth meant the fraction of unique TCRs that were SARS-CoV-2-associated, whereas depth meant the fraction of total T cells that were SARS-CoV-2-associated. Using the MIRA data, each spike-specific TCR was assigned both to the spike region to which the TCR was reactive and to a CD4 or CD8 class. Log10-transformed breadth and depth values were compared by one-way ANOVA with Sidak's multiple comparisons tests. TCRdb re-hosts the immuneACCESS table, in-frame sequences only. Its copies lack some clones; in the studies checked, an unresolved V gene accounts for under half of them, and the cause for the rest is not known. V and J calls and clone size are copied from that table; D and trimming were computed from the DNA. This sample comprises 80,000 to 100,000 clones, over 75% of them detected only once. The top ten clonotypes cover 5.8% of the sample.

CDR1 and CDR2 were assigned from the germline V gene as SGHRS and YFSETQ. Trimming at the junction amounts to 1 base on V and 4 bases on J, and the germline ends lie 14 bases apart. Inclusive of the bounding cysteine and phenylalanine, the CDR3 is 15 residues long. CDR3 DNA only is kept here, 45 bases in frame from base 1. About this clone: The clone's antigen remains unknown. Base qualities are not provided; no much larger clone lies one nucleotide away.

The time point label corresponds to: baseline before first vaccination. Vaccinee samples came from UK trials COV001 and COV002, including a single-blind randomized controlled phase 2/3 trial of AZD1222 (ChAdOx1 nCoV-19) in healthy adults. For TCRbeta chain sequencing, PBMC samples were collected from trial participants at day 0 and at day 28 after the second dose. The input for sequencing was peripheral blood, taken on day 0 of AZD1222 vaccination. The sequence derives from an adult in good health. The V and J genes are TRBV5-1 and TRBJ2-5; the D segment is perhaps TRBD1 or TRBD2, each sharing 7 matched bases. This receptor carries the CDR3 CASSLLARGGETQYF. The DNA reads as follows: TGCGCCAGCAGCTTGCTTGCCAGGGGGGGAGAGACCCAGTACTTC.